The clone carrying this T cell receptor (beta chain) was seen ten or more times. Antigen: not known. Expressed TCRB transcripts were sequenced because the isolated RNA had all been reverse transcribed beforehand. This table comes from immunoSEQ multiplex PCR, and its TCRdb copy is limited to in-frame clones, with some not included. The table has around 150,000 clones, around 8% seen once; the top ten hold around 0.65%. This CDR3 has 16 amino acids. Germline CDR1 SGHDT, CDR2 YYEEEE. V lost 0 bases, J lost 6 bases, and 17 bases lay in between. The entry originates in a study of beta chain features in type 1 diabetes. Points from the study as a whole: When Type 1 diabetes patients were examined, their TCRB CDR3s proved moderately but significantly shorter in all four CD4+ subsets.

V and J are TRBV5-6 and TRBJ2-3, with D perhaps matching TRBD2 (6 bases). The receptor was isolated from a man aged 18 to 29 in good health. Sequenced material: central memory CD4+ T cells from blood. The CDR3 bases are TGTGCCAGCAGCTTGGGACTAGGATACCCCACCGATACGCAGTATTTT. It is translated as CASSLGLGYPTDTQYF.